One sample yielded the 8 T cell receptor beta chains listed below, sequenced in a study of T cell repertoires in cytomegalovirus infection. Each CDR3 protein gets one entry after TCRdb re-called the reads with MiXCR. The repertoire has around 530,000 distinct CDR3 sequences, more than 15% of them found once; the top ten carry 20% to 30%. Sequenced input: CD8+ T cells from PBMCs. Receptors were obtained from a human donor in good health (CMV status not recorded). Some clones in this sample may be carry-over from other donors' samples.

In its sample, this clonotype was seen many times. This sequence joins TRBV4-2 and TRBJ1-1, with D unresolved. V was shortened by 3 bases and J by 1 base, with 9 bases between the two germline ends. The CDR3 runs to 14 residues. Germline V gene data show CDR1 as LGHNA and CDR2 as YNFKEQ. The CDR3 DNA is TGTGCCAGCAGCCACCTAGGAGAGAACACTGAAGCTTTCTTT. It specifies CASSHLGENTEAFF.

This clonotype occurred a few times. The genes are TRBV6-1 and TRBJ2-7; D assignment may be TRBD1 or TRBD2 (6 bases each). This CDR3 spans 14 amino acids. Germline V gives CDR1 MNHNS, CDR2 SASEGT. Trimming removed 8 bases from V and 5 bases from J, with 19 bases in between. DNA of the CDR3: TGTGCCAGCCCCCAAGGGGGGACCTTGGACGAGCAGTACTTC. Translation gives CASPQGGTLDEQYF.

This rearrangement joins TRBV4-1 to TRBJ2-2; 10 positions agree with TRBD2. The CDR3 extends over 19 amino acids. CDR1 MGHRA and CDR2 YSYEKL come from the germline V gene. V was clipped by 0 bases and J by 0 bases; unmatched bases: 7. The CDR3 nucleotides are TGCGCCAGCAGCCAAGACAGCCTAGCGGGAGAAACGAACACCGGGGAGCTGTTTTTT. Its translation is CASSQDSLAGETNTGELFF.

This clonotype was counted ten times or more. The chain is built from TRBV4-1 and TRBJ2-6, with 8 bases lining up with TRBD1. The CDR3 runs 22 residues. Germline CDR1 and CDR2: MGHRA and YSYEKL. After removal of 4 bases from V and 2 bases from J, the junction contained 22 bases not matched to a gene. CDR3 in amino acids: CASSPRTGQGASSVAGANVLTF. CDR3 DNA sequence: TGCGCCAGCAGCCCCAGGACGGGGCAGGGGGCAAGTAGTGTTGCTGGGGCCAACGTCCTGACTTTC.

This clonotype was observed a few times. This sequence joins TRBV5-6 and TRBJ2-7; TRBD1 matches at 9 bases. The CDR3 runs to 15 residues. Germline trimming cut 3 bases from V and 4 bases from J; bases unmatched to any gene: 8. Germline CDR1 is SGHDT and CDR2 is YYEEEE. The CDR3 reads CASSSGGQGQYEQYF. The DNA for the CDR3 is TGTGCCAGCAGCTCTGGCGGACAGGGGCAATACGAGCAGTACTTC.

This chain joins TRBV19 and TRBJ1-5; no definite D call. V dropped 2 bases and J dropped 5 bases, with 16 bases sitting between them. CDR1 LNHDA and CDR2 SQIVND come from the germline V gene (reference sequence). This CDR3 comprises 16 residues. DNA of the CDR3: TGTGCCAGTAGTATAAGCCCCTGGAGCGGTGATCAGCCCCAGCATTTT. This sequence encodes CASSISPWSGDQPQHF.

For this clonotype: One junction end disagrees with the germline gene, perhaps due to a read error. The V gene is TRBV19, the J gene TRBJ1-2; D gene uncertain. Germline V lookup: CDR1 LNHDA, CDR2 SQIVND (reference sequence). The CDR3 has 14 residues. This CDR3 reads CASRPRGLIYCYTF. The CDR3 coding sequence is TGTGCCAGTAGACCGAGAGGCCTGATCTATTGCTACACCTTC.

V is TRBV12-3 or TRBV12-4 and J is TRBJ1-1, with D possibly matching TRBD1 (6 bases). The ends were cut back, 4 bases at V and 3 bases at J, with 9 bases in the middle. This CDR3 spans 13 amino acids. CDR3 loop: CASSYRDYTEAFF. CDR3 bases: TGTGCCAGCAGTTACAGGGATTACACTGAAGCTTTCTTT.